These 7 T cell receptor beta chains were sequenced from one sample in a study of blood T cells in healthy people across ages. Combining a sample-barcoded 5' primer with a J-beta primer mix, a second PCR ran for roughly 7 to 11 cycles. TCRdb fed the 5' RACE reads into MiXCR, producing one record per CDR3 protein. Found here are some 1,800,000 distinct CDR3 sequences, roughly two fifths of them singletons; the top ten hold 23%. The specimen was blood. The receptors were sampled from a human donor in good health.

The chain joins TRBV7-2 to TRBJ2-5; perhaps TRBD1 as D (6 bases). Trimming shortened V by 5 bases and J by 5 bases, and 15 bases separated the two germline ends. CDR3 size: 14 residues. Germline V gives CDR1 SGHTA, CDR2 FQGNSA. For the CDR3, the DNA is TGTGCCAGCAGCCGATTCCAGGGGTTCGAGACCCAGTACTTC. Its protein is CASSRFQGFETQYF.

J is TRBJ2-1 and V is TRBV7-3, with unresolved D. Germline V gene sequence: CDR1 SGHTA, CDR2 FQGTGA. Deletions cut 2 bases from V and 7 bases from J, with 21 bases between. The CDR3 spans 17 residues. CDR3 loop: CASSLQKLVAGVNEQFF. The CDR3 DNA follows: TGTGCCAGCAGCTTACAGAAGTTAGTAGCTGGAGTAAATGAGCAGTTCTTC.

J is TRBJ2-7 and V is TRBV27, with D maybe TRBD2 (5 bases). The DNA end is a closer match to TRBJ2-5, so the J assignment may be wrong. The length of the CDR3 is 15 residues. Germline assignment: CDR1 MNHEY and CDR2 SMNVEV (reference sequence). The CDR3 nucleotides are TGTGCCAGCAGTTTATCGATAATGAGAGGGGAGACCCAGTACTTC. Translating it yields CASSLSIMRGETQYF.

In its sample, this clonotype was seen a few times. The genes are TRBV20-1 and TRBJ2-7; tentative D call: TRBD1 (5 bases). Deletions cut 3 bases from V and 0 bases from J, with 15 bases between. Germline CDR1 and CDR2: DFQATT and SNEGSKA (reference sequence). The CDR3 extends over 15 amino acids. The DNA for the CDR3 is TGCAGTGCTAGCTGGGGCTCTCCGAGCTCCTACGAGCAGTACTTC. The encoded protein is CSASWGSPSSYEQYF.

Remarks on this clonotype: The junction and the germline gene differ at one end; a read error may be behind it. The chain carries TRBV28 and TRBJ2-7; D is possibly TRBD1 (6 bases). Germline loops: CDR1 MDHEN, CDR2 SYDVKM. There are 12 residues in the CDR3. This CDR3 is CARSLTGYELYF. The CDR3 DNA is TGTGCCCGCAGTTTGACAGGTTACGAGCTGTACTTC.

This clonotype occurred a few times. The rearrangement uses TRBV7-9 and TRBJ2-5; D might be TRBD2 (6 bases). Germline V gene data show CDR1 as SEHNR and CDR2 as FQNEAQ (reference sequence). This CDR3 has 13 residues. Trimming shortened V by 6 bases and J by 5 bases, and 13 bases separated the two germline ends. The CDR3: CASSERAVETQYF. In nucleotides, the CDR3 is TGTGCCAGCAGTGAGCGGGCTGTGGAGACCCAGTACTTC.

This CDR3 is CASSFLTEQFF. In DNA, the CDR3 is TGTGCCAGCAGTTTCCTAACCGAGCAGTTCTTC. The V gene is TRBV12-3 or TRBV12-4, the J gene TRBJ2-1; no reliable D call. The CDR3 loop spans 11 amino acids. V lost 3 bases to trimming and J lost 10 bases, with 7 bases between them.